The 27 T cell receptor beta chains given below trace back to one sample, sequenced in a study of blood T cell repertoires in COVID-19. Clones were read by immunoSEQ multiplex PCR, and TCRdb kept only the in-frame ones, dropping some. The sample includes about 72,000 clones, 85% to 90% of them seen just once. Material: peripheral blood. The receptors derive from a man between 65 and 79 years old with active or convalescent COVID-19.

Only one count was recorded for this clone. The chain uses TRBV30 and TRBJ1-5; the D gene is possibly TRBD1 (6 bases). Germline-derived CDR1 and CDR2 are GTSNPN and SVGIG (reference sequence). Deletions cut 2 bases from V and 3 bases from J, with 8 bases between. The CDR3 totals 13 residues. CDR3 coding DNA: TGTGCCTGGAGTAGACAGGACAATCAGCCCCAGCATTTT. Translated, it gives CAWSRQDNQPQHF.

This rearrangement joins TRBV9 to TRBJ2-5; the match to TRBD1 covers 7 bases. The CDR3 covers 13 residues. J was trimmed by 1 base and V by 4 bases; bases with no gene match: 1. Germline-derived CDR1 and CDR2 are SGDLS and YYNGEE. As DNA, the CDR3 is TGTGCCAGCAGCAGGGGGCTCCAAGAGACCCAGTACTTC. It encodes CASSRGLQETQYF.

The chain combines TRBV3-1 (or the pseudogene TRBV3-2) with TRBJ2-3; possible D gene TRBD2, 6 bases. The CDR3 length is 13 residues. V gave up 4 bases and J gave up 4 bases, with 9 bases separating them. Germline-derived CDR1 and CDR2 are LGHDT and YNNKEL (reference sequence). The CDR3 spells CASSRLVADTQYF. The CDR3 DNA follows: TGTGCCAGCAGCCGACTAGTTGCAGATACGCAGTATTTT.

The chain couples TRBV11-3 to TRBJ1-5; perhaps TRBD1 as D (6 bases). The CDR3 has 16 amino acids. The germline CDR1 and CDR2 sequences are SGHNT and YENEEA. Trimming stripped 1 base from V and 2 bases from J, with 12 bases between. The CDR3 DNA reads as TGTGCCAGCAGCTTAGTTCGTGGGGGCGGCAATCAGCCCCAGCATTTT. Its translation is CASSLVRGGGNQPQHF.

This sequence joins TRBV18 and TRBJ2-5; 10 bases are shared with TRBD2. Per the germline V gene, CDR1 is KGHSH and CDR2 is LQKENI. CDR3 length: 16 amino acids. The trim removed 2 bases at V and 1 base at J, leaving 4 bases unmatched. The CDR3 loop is CASSPRASGSQETQYF. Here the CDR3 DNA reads TGTGCCAGCTCACCAAGGGCTAGCGGGAGCCAAGAGACCCAGTACTTC. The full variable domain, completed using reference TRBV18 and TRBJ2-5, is NAGVMQNPRHLVRRRGQEARLRCSPMKGHSHVYWYRQLPEEGLKFMVYLQKENIIDESGMPKERFSAEFPKEGPSILRIQQVVRGDSAAYFCASSPRASGSQETQYFGPGTRLLVL.

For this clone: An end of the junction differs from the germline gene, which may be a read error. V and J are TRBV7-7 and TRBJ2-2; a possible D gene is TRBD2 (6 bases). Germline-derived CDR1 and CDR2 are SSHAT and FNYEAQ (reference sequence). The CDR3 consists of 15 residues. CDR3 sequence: CASSLSAGYTGELFF. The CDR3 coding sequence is TGTGCTAGCAGCTTATCAGCGGGCTACACCGGGGAGCTGTTTTTT. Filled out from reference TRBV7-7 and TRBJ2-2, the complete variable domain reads GAGVSQSPRYKVTKRGQDVTLRCDPISSHATLYWYQQALGQGPEFLTYFNYEAQPDKSGLPSDRFSAERPEGSISTLTIQRTEQRDSAMYRCASSLSAGYTGELFFGEGSRLTVL.

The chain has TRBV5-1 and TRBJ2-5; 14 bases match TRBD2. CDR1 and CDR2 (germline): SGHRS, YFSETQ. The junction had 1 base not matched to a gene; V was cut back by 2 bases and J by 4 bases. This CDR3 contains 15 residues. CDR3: CASSFGTSGRETQYF. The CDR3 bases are TGCGCCAGCAGCTTCGGGACTAGCGGGAGAGAGACCCAGTACTTC.

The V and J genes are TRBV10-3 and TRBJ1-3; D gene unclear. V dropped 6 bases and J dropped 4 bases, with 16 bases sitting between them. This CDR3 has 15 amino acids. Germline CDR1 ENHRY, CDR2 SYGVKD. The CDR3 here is CAIRLGQGGGNTIYF. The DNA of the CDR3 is TGTGCCATCAGATTGGGCCAAGGAGGGGGAAACACCATATATTTT.

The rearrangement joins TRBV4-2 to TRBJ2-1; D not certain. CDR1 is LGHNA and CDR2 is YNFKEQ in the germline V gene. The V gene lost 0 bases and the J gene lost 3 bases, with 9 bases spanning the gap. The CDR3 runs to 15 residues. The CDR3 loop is CASSQESRSYNEQFF. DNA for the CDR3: TGTGCCAGCAGCCAAGAATCTAGGAGCTACAATGAGCAGTTCTTC.

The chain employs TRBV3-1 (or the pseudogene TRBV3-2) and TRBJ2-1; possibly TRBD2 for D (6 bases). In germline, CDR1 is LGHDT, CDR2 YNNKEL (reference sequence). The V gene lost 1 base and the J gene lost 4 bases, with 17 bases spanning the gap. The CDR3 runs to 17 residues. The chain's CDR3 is CASSQGFGGRMYNEQFF. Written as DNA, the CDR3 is TGTGCCAGCAGCCAAGGATTTGGGGGGAGAATGTACAATGAGCAGTTCTTC.

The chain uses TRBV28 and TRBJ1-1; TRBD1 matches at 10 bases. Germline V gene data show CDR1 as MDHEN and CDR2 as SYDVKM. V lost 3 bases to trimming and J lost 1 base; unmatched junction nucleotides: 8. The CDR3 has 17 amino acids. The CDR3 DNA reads TGTGCCAGCAGTTTCGTCCCGGGACAGGGGCAGAACACTGAAGCTTTCTTT. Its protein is CASSFVPGQGQNTEAFF.

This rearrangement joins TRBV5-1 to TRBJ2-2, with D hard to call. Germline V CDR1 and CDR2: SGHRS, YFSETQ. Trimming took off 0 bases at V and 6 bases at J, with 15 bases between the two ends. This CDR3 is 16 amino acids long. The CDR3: CASSLVVRGTSGELFF. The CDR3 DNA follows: TGCGCCAGCAGCTTGGTCGTTAGAGGTACTTCCGGGGAGCTGTTTTTT.

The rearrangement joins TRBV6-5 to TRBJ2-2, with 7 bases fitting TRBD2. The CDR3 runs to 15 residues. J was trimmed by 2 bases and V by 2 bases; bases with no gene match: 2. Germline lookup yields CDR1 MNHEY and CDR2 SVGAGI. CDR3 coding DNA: TGTGCCAGCAGTTACGGCGGGAGTAACACCGGGGAGCTGTTTTTT. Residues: CASSYGGSNTGELFF.

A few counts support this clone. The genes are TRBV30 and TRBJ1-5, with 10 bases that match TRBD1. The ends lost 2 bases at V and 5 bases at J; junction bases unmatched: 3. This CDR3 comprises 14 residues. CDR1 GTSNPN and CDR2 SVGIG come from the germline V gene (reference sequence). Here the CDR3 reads CAWSRDRGYQPQHF. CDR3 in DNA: TGTGCCTGGAGTCGGGACAGGGGATATCAGCCCCAGCATTTT.

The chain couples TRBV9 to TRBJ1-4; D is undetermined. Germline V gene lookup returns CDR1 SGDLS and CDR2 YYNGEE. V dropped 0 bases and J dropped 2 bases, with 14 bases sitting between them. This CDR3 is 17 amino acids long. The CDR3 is CASSVGADSFTNEKLFF. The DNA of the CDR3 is TGTGCCAGCAGCGTAGGAGCTGACTCCTTCACTAATGAAAAACTGTTTTTT. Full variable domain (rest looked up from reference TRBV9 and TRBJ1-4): DSGVTQTPKHLITATGQRVTLRCSPRSGDLSVYWYQQSLDQGLQFLIQYYNGEERAKGNILERFSAQQFPDLHSELNLSSLELGDSALYFCASSVGADSFTNEKLFFGSGTQLSVL.

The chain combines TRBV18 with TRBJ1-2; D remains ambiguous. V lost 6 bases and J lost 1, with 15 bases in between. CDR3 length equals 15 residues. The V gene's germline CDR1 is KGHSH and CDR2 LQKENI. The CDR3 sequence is CASSPTGIVNYGYTF. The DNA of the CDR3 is TGTGCCAGCTCCCCTACGGGGATAGTTAACTATGGCTACACCTTC.

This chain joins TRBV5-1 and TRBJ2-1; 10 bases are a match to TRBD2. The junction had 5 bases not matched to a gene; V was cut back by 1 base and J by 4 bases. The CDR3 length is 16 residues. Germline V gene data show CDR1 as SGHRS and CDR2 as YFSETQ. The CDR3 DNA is TGCGCCAGCAGCTTGATAGGGACTAGCGAGTACAATGAGCAGTTCTTC. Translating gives CASSLIGTSEYNEQFF. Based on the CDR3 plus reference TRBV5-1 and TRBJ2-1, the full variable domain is KAGVTQTPRYLIKTRGQQVTLSCSPISGHRSVSWYQQTPGQGLQFLFEYFSETQRNKGNFPGRFSGRQFSNSRSEMNVSTLELGDSALYLCASSLIGTSEYNEQFFGPGTRLTVL.

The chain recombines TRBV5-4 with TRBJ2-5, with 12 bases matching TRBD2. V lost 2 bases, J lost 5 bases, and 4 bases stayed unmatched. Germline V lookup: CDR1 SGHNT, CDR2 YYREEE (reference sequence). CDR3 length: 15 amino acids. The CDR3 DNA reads TGTGCCAGCAGCTTACCTCTAGCGGGAGGGGAGACCCAGTACTTC. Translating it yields CASSLPLAGGETQYF.

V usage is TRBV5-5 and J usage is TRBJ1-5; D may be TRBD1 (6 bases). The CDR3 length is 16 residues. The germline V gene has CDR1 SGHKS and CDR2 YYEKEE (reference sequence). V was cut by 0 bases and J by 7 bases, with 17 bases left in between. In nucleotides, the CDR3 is TGTGCCAGCAGCTTGGATTTGGTGCAGGGGAGACAGCCCCAGCATTTT. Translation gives CASSLDLVQGRQPQHF.

CDR3 region: CAWRERQINYGYTF. CDR3 nucleotides: TGTGCCTGGAGGGAAAGACAAATTAACTATGGCTACACCTTC. The genes are TRBV30 and TRBJ1-2; no clear D. The CDR3 is made up of 14 amino acids. Trimming pared 3 bases from V and 1 base from J, leaving 12 bases between. Germline V CDR1 and CDR2: GTSNPN, SVGIG (reference sequence). Full variable domain (remainder filled in from reference TRBV30 and TRBJ1-2): SQTIHQWPATLVQPVGSPLSLECTVEGTSNPNLYWYRQAAGRGLQLLFYSVGIGQISSEVPQNLSASRPQDRQFILSSKKLLLSDSGFYLCAWRERQINYGYTFGSGTRLTVV.

CDR3: CASRGRWSNQPQHF. CDR3 sequence (DNA): TGTGCCAGCAGGGGGCGTTGGAGCAATCAGCCCCAGCATTTT. This chain links TRBV6-5 with TRBJ1-5; the D gene is possibly TRBD1 (5 bases). Germline-derived CDR1 and CDR2 are MNHEY and SVGAGI. The CDR3 loop spans 14 amino acids. Trimming shortened V by 6 bases and J by 1 base, and 10 bases separated the two germline ends.

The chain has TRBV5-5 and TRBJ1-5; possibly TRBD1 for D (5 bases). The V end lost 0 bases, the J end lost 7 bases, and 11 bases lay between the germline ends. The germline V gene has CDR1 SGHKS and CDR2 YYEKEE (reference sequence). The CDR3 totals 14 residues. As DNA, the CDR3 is TGTGCCAGCAGCTTGGCAGGGCAGGGACAGCCCCAGCATTTT. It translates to CASSLAGQGQPQHF.

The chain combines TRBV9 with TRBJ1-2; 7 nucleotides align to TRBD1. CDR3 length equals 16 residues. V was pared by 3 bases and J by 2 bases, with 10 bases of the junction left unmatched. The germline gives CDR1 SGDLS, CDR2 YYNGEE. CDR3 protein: CASSASPLTGNYGYTF. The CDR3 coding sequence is TGTGCCAGCAGCGCAAGCCCCTTGACAGGGAACTATGGCTACACCTTC.

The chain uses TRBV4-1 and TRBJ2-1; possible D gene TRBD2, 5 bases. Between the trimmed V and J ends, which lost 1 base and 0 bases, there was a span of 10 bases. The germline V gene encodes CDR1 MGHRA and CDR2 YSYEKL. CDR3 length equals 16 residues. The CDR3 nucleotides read TGCGCCAGCAGCCAAGCGGACTTACCCTCCTACAATGAGCAGTTCTTC. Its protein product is CASSQADLPSYNEQFF.

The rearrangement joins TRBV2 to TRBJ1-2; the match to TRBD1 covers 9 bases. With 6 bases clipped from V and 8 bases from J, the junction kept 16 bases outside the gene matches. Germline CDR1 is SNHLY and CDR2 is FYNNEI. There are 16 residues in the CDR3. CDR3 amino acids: CASSTAPGQGGRGYTF. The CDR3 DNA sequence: TGTGCCAGCAGCACGGCACCGGGACAGGGCGGAAGGGGCTACACCTTC.

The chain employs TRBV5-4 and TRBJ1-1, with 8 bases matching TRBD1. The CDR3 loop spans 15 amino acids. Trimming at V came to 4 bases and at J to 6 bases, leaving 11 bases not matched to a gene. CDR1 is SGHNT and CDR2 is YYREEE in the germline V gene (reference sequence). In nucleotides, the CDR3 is TGTGCCAGCAGCGGGCGACAGGGGATCTTCCCTGAAGCTTTCTTT. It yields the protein CASSGRQGIFPEAFF.

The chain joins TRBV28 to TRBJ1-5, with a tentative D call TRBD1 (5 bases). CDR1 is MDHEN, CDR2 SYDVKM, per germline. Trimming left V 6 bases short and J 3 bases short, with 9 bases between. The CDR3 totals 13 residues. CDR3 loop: CASSWGNNQPQHF. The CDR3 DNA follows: TGTGCCAGCAGCTGGGGCAACAATCAGCCCCAGCATTTT. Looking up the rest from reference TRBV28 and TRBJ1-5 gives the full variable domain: DVKVTQSSRYLVKRTGEKVFLECVQDMDHENMFWYRQDPGLGLRLIYFSYDVKMKEKGDIPEGYSVSREKKERFSLILESASTNQTSMYLCASSWGNNQPQHFGDGTRLSIL.